Given below is one TCR beta chain in context. What it binds is unknown. This entry comes from a study of breast tumors, draining lymph nodes, adjacent tissues. TCRdb redid the calling of the multiplex PCR reads with MiXCR, one entry per CDR3 protein. The sample consists of about 11,000 distinct CDR3 sequences, 35% to 40% of them appearing once. Overall study results and limits: Compared with lymph nodes, tumors were less diverse; compared with nontumor tissue, more. Findings are consistent with lymph node origin and intratumoral expansion of most tumor T cells.

There are 14 residues in the CDR3. Germline lookup yields CDR1 KGHDR and CDR2 SFDVKD. The V and J ends lost 4 bases and 5 bases, in that order; junction bases with no gene match: 6. The receptor's source is a female donor with breast cancer. Some clones in this sample may be carry-over from other donors' samples. Sequenced sample: breast tumor tissue. V gene TRBV24-1 combines with J gene TRBJ2-5, with 7 bases identical to TRBD1. CDR3 loop: CATSEATGVETQYF. The CDR3 nucleotides read TGTGCCACCAGTGAAGCAACAGGGGTGGAGACCCAGTACTTC.